This T cell receptor (beta chain) came from a study of Ad26.COV2.S vaccination and SARS-CoV-2 variants. Study-level information: Donor got 5x10^10 or 1x10^11 viral particles of Ad26.COV2.S.

Treatment here: around 19 received Ad26.COV2.S at low or high dose, single or two shots; roughly five received placebo; per-sample allocation not given. Samples came from day 63 after the first vaccine or placebo injection. At a Boston site, the person donating was an adult of 18-55 years. Study-wide findings and caveats: Responses of T cells in total may have been underestimated by the TCR breadth and depth analyses.

Concerning this clone itself: Its target is unknown.

Some clones are missing from TCRdb's copy, which holds only in-frame ones; the method was immunoSEQ multiplex PCR. The sample includes around 300,000 clones, 85% to 90% seen only once; the top ten take about 5%. Germline CDR1 reads SEHNR; CDR2 reads FQNEAQ (reference sequence). This CDR3 contains 15 residues. Trimming pared 4 bases from V and 3 bases from J, leaving 15 bases between. The sequencing here drew on peripheral blood, taken in a trial of Ad26.COV2.S vaccine versus placebo. The chain is built from TRBV7-9 and TRBJ1-1; D uncertain. The TCR comes from a person between 18 and 60 years old who received the Ad26.COV2.S COVID-19 vaccine or a placebo. CDR3 bases: TGTGCCAGCAGCTCCTCGGGTAGGGTCGACACTGAAGCTTTCTTT. This codes for CASSSSGRVDTEAFF.